These 22 T cell receptor beta chains share one sample of origin, sequenced in a study of blood T cell repertoires in COVID-19. Here immunoSEQ multiplex PCR was the method, and the copy in TCRdb shows in-frame clones only, minus some. Altogether a few hundred thousand clones are present, 70% to 90% being singletons, with the ten largest covering roughly 9.6%. Sequencing was performed on peripheral blood. These receptors were collected from a woman in her 70s with acute or convalescent COVID-19.

The chain combines TRBV18 with TRBJ2-6, with D possibly TRBD1 on 5 matching bases. The CDR3 runs 15 residues. Trimming left V 6 bases short and J 2 bases short, with 11 bases between. The germline CDR1 and CDR2 sequences are KGHSH and LQKENI. In DNA, the CDR3 is TGTGCCAGCTCGTTTCAGGGAACTGGGGCCAACGTCCTGACTTTC. Encoded protein: CASSFQGTGANVLTF. The variable domain in full, with the rest retrieved from reference TRBV18 and TRBJ2-6, is NAGVMQNPRHLVRRRGQEARLRCSPMKGHSHVYWYRQLPEEGLKFMVYLQKENIIDESGMPKERFSAEFPKEGPSILRIQQVVRGDSAAYFCASSFQGTGANVLTFGAGSRLTVL.

The J gene is TRBJ1-2, the V gene TRBV9, with D hard to call. CDR3 length: 13 residues. The V end lost 1 base, the J end lost 0 bases, and 4 bases lay between the germline ends. Looked up from germline, CDR1 is SGDLS and CDR2 is YYNGEE. The DNA of the CDR3 is TGTGCCAGCAGCGTAATATCTAACTATGGCTACACCTTC. Translating it yields CASSVISNYGYTF.

The V gene is TRBV2, the J gene TRBJ2-3; 9 bases map to TRBD2. The CDR3 runs to 14 residues. The germline V gene encodes CDR1 SNHLY and CDR2 FYNNEI. J lost 4 bases, V lost 3 bases, and 2 bases had no gene match. The CDR3 here is CASSEGLAADTQYF. CDR3 in DNA: TGTGCCAGCAGTGAGGGACTAGCTGCAGATACGCAGTATTTT.

Here the CDR3 reads CASSTGQGIAFF. In DNA, the CDR3 is TGTGCCAGCAGCACAGGACAGGGGATAGCTTTCTTT. The chain carries TRBV11-3 and TRBJ1-1; TRBD1 matches 9 bases. V lost 5 bases and J lost 10; bases outside the gene matches: 5. From germline, CDR1 is SGHNT and CDR2 YENEEA. The CDR3 spans 12 residues.

The gene calls are TRBV11-3 and TRBJ2-7, with D possibly matching TRBD2 (6 bases). CDR3 length: 13 residues. V gave up 5 bases and J gave up 7 bases, with 15 bases separating them. Germline V CDR1 and CDR2: SGHNT, YENEEA. CDR3 in amino acids: CASSRDSFREQYF. The CDR3 DNA sequence: TGTGCCAGCAGCCGGGACTCCTTTAGAGAGCAGTACTTC.

A single count supports this clone. The chain has TRBV7-2 and TRBJ2-3, with 14 bases fitting TRBD2. J lost 4 bases, V lost 4 bases, and 4 bases had no gene match. The CDR3 consists of 16 residues. Germline V gives CDR1 SGHTA, CDR2 FQGNSA. This chain's CDR3 is CASSSQTSGGADTQYF. The CDR3 DNA reads as TGTGCCAGCAGCTCCCAGACTAGCGGGGGGGCAGATACGCAGTATTTT.

The chain employs TRBV21-1 and TRBJ2-3; no check of the table's D call, TRBD2, against the DNA was made. TRBV21-1 is a recognized pseudogene. The CDR3 runs to 18 residues. CDR3 nucleotide sequence: TGTGCCCGCACGGGACAGCGACTAGCGGGGAGACTCACAGATACGCAGTATTTT. Translating it yields CARTGQRLAGRLTDTQYF.

This clone is a singleton in its sample. CDR3 nucleotide sequence: TGCGCCAGCAGCCAAGATCCAGGGGTGAACACTGAAGCTTTCTTT. It translates to CASSQDPGVNTEAFF. The chain carries TRBV4-1 and TRBJ1-1; tentative D call: TRBD1 (6 bases). Germline values: CDR1 MGHRA, CDR2 YSYEKL. Trimming took 0 bases from V and 0 from J, leaving 8 bases between them. The CDR3 covers 15 residues.

The chain is built from TRBV3-1 (or the pseudogene TRBV3-2) and TRBJ1-1; D is perhaps TRBD1 (5 bases). Trimming left V 1 base short and J 6 bases short, with 12 bases between. Germline CDR1 and CDR2: LGHDT and YNNKEL (reference sequence). This CDR3 has 14 amino acids. CDR3 in amino acids: CASSQARQRSEAFF. The CDR3 DNA sequence: TGTGCCAGCAGCCAAGCCCGACAGAGGTCTGAAGCTTTCTTT.

This chain uses TRBV15 with TRBJ2-5, with 11 bases identical to TRBD2. Trimming cost V 0 bases and J 5 bases; bases outside gene matches: 14. Germline values: CDR1 LNHNV, CDR2 YYDKDF (reference sequence). This CDR3 contains 19 residues. The CDR3 is CATSRDRGGNSGGAETQYF. The CDR3 bases are TGTGCCACCAGCAGAGATAGGGGAGGGAATAGCGGGGGGGCGGAGACCCAGTACTTC.

This clone was picked up a small number of times. V usage is TRBV5-5 and J usage is TRBJ2-1; 8 bases align to TRBD2. This CDR3 contains 17 residues. Germline CDR1 reads SGHKS; CDR2 reads YYEKEE (reference sequence). With 0 bases clipped from V and 3 bases from J, the junction kept 8 bases outside the gene matches. CDR3 sequence reads: CASSLGFTSGVYNEQFF. The CDR3 DNA reads TGTGCCAGCAGCTTGGGCTTTACTAGCGGCGTCTACAATGAGCAGTTCTTC.

This sequence joins TRBV6-1 and TRBJ1-1; D might be TRBD1 (5 bases). CDR1 and CDR2 (germline): MNHNS, SASEGT. The V end was cut by 1 base, the J end by 0 bases, with 24 bases between. CDR3 length: 20 amino acids. The CDR3 DNA reads as TGTGCCAGCAGTGAAGGCCGGTACGGACGGCGGGGGGGTATGAACACTGAAGCTTTCTTT. Translated: CASSEGRYGRRGGMNTEAFF.

The J gene is TRBJ2-5, the V gene TRBV5-1; the match to TRBD2 covers 7 bases. Germline CDR1 reads SGHRS; CDR2 reads YFSETQ. This CDR3 comprises 15 residues. The J segment lost 4 bases and the V segment lost 4 bases, leaving 10 bases of the junction unmatched. The CDR3 protein is CASSPTPGEGETQYF. In DNA form, the CDR3 reads TGCGCCAGCAGCCCCACTCCGGGGGAGGGAGAGACCCAGTACTTC.

This clone has a single count. The chain couples TRBV4-2 to TRBJ1-2; 9 nucleotides line up with TRBD1. Germline V gene sequence: CDR1 LGHNA, CDR2 YNFKEQ. This CDR3 spans 14 amino acids. The V and J ends lost 3 bases and 5 bases, in that order; junction bases with no gene match: 4. CDR3 coding DNA: TGTGCCAGCAGCCACGGGACAGGGTTATATGGCTACACCTTC. Translating it yields CASSHGTGLYGYTF.

The chain is built from TRBV2 and TRBJ1-2, with 7 bases fitting TRBD1. CDR3 length: 15 amino acids. Germline CDR1 reads SNHLY; CDR2 reads FYNNEI. V lost 6 bases and J lost 8; bases outside the gene matches: 15. Here the CDR3 reads CASSARQGVVGGYTF. For the CDR3, the DNA is TGTGCCAGCAGCGCCCGGCAGGGGGTGGTCGGGGGCTACACCTTC.

The chain uses TRBV10-3 and TRBJ2-7, with D possibly matching TRBD2 (6 bases). Trimming removed 10 bases at V and 2 bases at J, with 15 bases between. Germline-derived CDR1 and CDR2 are ENHRY and SYGVKD. CDR3 length: 13 amino acids. The CDR3 loop is CASGGTVTYEQYF. The CDR3 bases are TGTGCCAGCGGAGGGACTGTGACCTACGAGCAGTACTTC.

This chain joins TRBV6-6 and TRBJ1-5; a possible D gene is TRBD1 (6 bases). V lost 5 bases and J 0 bases, leaving 14 bases between the germline ends. Germline CDR1 is MNHNY and CDR2 is SVGAGI (reference sequence). This CDR3 region has 16 residues. In nucleotides, the CDR3 is TGTGCCAGCAGTCCCCAGACAGGAAATAGCAATCAGCCCCAGCATTTT. The encoded protein is CASSPQTGNSNQPQHF.

V usage is TRBV5-4 and J usage is TRBJ2-7, with 8 bases aligning to TRBD2. V dropped 3 bases and J dropped 3; count of bases not matched to a gene: 5. This CDR3 comprises 14 residues. The germline gives CDR1 SGHNT, CDR2 YYREEE (reference sequence). CDR3 sequence: CASSSRSGGYEQYF. DNA for the CDR3: TGTGCCAGCAGCTCGAGGAGCGGGGGCTACGAGCAGTACTTC.

The chain links TRBV4-1 to TRBJ1-5; 8 nucleotides match TRBD1. The V segment lost 0 bases and the J segment 7 bases; nucleotides outside the gene matches: 5. From germline, CDR1 is MGHRA and CDR2 YSYEKL. The length of the CDR3 is 15 residues. The CDR3 DNA reads as TGCGCCAGCAGCCAAGATGCAGGGGGCGGGCAGCCCCAGCATTTT. It yields the protein CASSQDAGGGQPQHF.

The rearrangement joins TRBV5-1 to TRBJ2-1; D is possibly TRBD2 (5 bases). The CDR3 sequence is 15 residues long. Deletions cut 3 bases from V and 1 base from J, with 11 bases between. Germline V gene sequence: CDR1 SGHRS, CDR2 YFSETQ. CDR3: CASSSDGVSYNEQFF. CDR3 sequence (DNA): TGCGCCAGCAGCTCGGACGGGGTTTCCTACAATGAGCAGTTCTTC. The whole variable domain, filled in from reference TRBV5-1 and TRBJ2-1, reads KAGVTQTPRYLIKTRGQQVTLSCSPISGHRSVSWYQQTPGQGLQFLFEYFSETQRNKGNFPGRFSGRQFSNSRSEMNVSTLELGDSALYLCASSSDGVSYNEQFFGPGTRLTVL.

V and J are TRBV30 and TRBJ1-2; D not resolved. Trimming took off 0 bases at V and 5 bases at J, with 16 bases between the two ends. The CDR3 contains 15 residues. Germline-derived CDR1 and CDR2 are GTSNPN and SVGIG (reference sequence). CDR3 protein: CAWSVVGGTPYGYTF. The CDR3 DNA reads as TGTGCCTGGAGTGTGGTTGGCGGAACGCCATATGGCTACACCTTC.

With regard to this clone: This same CDR3 is encoded by further DNA sequences in the sample. The gene calls are TRBV3-1 (or the pseudogene TRBV3-2) and TRBJ2-7; D possibly corresponds to TRBD1 (6 bases). Between the trimmed V and J ends, which lost 0 bases and 4 bases, there was a span of 10 bases. CDR1 is LGHDT, CDR2 YNNKEL, per germline (reference sequence). CDR3 length equals 14 residues. The CDR3 spells CASSQDRGGYEQYF. CDR3 DNA: TGTGCCAGCAGCCAAGACAGGGGTGGGTACGAGCAGTACTTC.